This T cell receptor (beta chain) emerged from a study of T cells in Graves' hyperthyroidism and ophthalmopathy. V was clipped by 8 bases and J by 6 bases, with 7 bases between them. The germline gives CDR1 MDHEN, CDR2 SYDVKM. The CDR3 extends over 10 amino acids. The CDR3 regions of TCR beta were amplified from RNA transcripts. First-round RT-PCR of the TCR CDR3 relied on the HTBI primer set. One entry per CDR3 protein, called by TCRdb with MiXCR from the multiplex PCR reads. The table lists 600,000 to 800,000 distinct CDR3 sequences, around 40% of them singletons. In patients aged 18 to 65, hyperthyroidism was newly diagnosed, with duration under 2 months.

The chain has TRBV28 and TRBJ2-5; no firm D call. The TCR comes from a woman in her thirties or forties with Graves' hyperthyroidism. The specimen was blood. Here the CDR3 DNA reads TGTGCCAGCGGTAGGAAGACCCAGTACTTC. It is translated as CASGRKTQYF.